This T cell receptor (beta chain) originates from a study of blood T cell repertoires in COVID-19. Libraries were prepared by immunoSEQ multiplex PCR; TCRdb keeps only in-frame clonotypes and omits some of them. The table lists 100,000 or so clones, just over 85% of them singletons, with over 10% in the top ten. The CDR3 is 14 residues long. After removal of 4 bases from V and 6 bases from J, the junction contained 7 bases not matched to a gene. Germline loops: CDR1 SGHRS, CDR2 YFSETQ. Sequenced input: peripheral blood. The rearrangement links TRBV5-1 to TRBJ1-2, with 9 bases aligning to TRBD1. The clonotype was recovered from a woman in her fifties or sixties in a cohort sampled during active or convalescent COVID-19. In DNA form, the CDR3 reads TGCGCCAGCAGCGATGGACAGGGGAACGATGGCTACACCTTC. Encoded protein: CASSDGQGNDGYTF. The full variable domain, rest sourced from reference TRBV5-1 and TRBJ1-2, is KAGVTQTPRYLIKTRGQQVTLSCSPISGHRSVSWYQQTPGQGLQFLFEYFSETQRNKGNFPGRFSGRQFSNSRSEMNVSTLELGDSALYLCASSDGQGNDGYTFGSGTRLTVV.